What follows are 2 T cell receptor beta chains derived from one specimen sequenced in a study of T cell responses to AZD1222 COVID-19 vaccine. Generated by immunoSEQ multiplex PCR, the TCRdb table keeps only in-frame clones and is missing some. The top ten hold 20% to 30% of the sample, which has over 50,000 clones, about 81% seen once. The specimen comprised peripheral blood, sampled 28 days after the second AZD1222 dose. Receptor source: an adult who received the AZD1222 COVID-19 vaccine.

The CDR3 nucleotides read TGTGCCAGCAGCTTAATCAGCGGGAGGGCCCGTGGTACAGATACGCAGTATTTT. Protein: CASSLISGRARGTDTQYF. The rearrangement links TRBV11-2 to TRBJ2-3, with 10 positions matching TRBD2. Germline-derived CDR1 and CDR2 are SGHAT and FQNNGV. Trimming removed 2 bases from V and 3 bases from J; junction bases left unmatched: 11. The CDR3 consists of 18 residues.

The chain uses TRBV6-4 and TRBJ1-2; tentative D call: TRBD1 (6 bases). The length of the CDR3 is 12 residues. V lost 2 bases, J lost 8 bases, and 9 bases lay in between. Germline loops: CDR1 MRHNA, CDR2 SNTAGT. The CDR3 reads CASSDGGYGYTF. CDR3 sequence (DNA): TGTGCCAGCAGTGACGGGGGCTACGGCTACACCTTC.